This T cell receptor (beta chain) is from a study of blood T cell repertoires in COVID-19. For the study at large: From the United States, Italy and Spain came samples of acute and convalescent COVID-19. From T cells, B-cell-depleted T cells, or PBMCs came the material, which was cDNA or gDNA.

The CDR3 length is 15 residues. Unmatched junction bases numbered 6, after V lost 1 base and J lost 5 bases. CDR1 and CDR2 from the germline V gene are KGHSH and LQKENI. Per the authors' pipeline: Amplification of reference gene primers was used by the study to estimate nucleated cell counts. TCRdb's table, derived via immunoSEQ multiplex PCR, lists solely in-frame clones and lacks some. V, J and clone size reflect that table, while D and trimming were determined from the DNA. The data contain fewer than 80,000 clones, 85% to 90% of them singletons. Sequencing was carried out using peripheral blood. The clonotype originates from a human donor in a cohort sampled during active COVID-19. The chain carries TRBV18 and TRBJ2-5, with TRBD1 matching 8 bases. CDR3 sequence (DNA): TGTGCCAGCTCACCACTTTCAGGGGGCCGGGAGACCCAGTACTTC. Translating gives CASSPLSGGRETQYF.